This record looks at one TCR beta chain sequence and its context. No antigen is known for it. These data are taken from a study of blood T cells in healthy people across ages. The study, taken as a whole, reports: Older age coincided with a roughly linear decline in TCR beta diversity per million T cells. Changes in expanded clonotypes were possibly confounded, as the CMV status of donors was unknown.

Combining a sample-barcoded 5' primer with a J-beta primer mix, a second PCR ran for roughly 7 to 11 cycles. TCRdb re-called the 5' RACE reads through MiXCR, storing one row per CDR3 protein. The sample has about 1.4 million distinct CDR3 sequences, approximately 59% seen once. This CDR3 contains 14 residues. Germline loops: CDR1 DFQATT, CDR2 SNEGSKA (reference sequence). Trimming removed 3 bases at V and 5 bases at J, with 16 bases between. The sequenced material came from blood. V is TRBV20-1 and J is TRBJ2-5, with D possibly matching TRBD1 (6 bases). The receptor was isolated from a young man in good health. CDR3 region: CSARGAGDPETQYF. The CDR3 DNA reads TGCAGTGCTAGGGGGGCAGGGGATCCCGAGACCCAGTACTTC.